This record concerns one T cell receptor (beta chain) sequence. Its antigen is unknown. The missing CDR3 end, 3 residues past where the read stops, is filled in from the germline J gene. The assay was immunoSEQ multiplex PCR, and TCRdb's table has in-frame clones only and misses some. The sample shows about 48,000 clones, and roughly 1.5% sits with its ten largest clones. MY09/MY11 PCR detected cervical HPV DNA; dot-blot assigned genotypes. The data are from a study of T cells in women clearing cervical HPV infection. General study points: T-cell numbers per sample were unknown and may explain richness differences.

Per germline, CDR1 SGHTA and CDR2 FQGNSA. The V and J ends lost 5 bases and 4 bases, in that order; junction bases with no gene match: 8. This CDR3 is 15 amino acids long. Sequences were obtained from blood buffy coat. V and J are TRBV7-2 and TRBJ1-1, with TRBD1 matching 9 bases. The sequence came from a woman between 18 and 70 years old with a cervical HPV16 infection that either progressed to CIN3+ or cleared (not recorded which). CDR3 protein: CASSIRGTGSTEAFF. Incomplete CDR3 DNA: TGTGCCAGCAGCATTCGCGGGACAGGGAGCACTGAA.